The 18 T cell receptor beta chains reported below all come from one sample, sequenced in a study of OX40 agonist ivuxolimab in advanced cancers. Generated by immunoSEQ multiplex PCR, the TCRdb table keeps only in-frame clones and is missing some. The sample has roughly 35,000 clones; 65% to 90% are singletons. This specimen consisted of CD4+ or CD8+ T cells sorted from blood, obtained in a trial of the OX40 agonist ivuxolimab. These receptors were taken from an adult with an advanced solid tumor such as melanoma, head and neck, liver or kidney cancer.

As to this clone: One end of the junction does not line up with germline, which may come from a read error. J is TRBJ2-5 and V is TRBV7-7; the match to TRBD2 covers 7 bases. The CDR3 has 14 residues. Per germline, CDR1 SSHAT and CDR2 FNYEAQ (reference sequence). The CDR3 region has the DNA TGTGCTAGCAGCCCAACAGGCGGGGGAGAGACCCAGTACTTC. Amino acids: CASSPTGGGETQYF.

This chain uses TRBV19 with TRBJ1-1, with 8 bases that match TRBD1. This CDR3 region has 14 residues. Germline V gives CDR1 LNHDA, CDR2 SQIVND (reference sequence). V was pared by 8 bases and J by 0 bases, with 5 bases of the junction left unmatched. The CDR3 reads CASSGQVLNTEAFF. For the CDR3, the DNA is TGTGCCAGTTCGGGACAGGTTTTGAACACTGAAGCTTTCTTT.

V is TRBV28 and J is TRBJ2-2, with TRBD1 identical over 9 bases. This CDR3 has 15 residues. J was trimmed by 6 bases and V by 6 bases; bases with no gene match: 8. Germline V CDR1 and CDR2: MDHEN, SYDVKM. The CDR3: CASRRDRVTPGELFF. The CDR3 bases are TGTGCCAGCAGACGGGACAGGGTGACTCCCGGGGAGCTGTTTTTT.

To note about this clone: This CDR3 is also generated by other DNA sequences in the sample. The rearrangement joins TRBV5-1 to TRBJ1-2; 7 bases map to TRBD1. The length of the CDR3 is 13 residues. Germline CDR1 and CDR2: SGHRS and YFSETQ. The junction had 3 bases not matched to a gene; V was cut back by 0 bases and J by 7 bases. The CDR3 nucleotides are TGCGCCAGCAGCTTGGGACAGGGCGGTGGCTACACCTTC. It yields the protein CASSLGQGGGYTF.

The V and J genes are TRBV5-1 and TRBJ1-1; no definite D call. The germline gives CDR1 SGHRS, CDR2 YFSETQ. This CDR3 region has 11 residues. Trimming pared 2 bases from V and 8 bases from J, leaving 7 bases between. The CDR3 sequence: CASSLEGEAFF. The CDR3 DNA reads TGCGCCAGCAGCTTAGAAGGAGAAGCTTTCTTT.

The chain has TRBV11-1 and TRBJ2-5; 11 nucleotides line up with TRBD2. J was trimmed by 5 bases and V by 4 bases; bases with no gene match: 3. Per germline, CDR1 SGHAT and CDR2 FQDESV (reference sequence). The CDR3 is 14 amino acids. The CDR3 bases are TGTGCCAGCAGCTCACGACTAGCGGGGGAGACCCAGTACTTC. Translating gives CASSSRLAGETQYF.

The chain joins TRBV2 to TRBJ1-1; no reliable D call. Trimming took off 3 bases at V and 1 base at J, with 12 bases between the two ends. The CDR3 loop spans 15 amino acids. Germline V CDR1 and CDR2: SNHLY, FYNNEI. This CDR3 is CASSDSWAQNTEAFF. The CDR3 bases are TGTGCCAGCAGTGACTCTTGGGCCCAGAACACTGAAGCTTTCTTT.

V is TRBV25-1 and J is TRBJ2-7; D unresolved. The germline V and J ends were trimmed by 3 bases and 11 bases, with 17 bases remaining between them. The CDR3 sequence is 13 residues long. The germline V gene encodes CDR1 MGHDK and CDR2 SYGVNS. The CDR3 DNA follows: TGTGCCAGCAGTGACCACCCGCCGCCGGGTAAGTACTTC. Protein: CASSDHPPPGKYF.

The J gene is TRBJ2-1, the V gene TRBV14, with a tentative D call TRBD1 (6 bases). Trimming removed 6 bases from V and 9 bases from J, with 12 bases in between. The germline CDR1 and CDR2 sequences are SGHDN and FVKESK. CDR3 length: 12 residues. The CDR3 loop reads CASSHDRPEQFF. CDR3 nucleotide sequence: TGTGCCAGCAGTCACGACAGGCCTGAGCAGTTCTTC.

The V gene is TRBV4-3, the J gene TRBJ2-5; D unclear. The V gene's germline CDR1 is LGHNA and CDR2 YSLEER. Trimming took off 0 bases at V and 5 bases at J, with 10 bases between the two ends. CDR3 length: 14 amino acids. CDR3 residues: CASSQEAHLETQYF. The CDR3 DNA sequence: TGCGCCAGCAGCCAAGAAGCCCACTTGGAGACCCAGTACTTC.

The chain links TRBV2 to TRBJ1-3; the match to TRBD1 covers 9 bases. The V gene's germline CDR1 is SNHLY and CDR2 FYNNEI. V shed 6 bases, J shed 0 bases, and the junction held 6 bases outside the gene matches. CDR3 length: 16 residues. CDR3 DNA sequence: TGTGCCAGCAGGGGGGGACAGGGTCGCTCTGGAAACACCATATATTTT. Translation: CASRGGQGRSGNTIYF.

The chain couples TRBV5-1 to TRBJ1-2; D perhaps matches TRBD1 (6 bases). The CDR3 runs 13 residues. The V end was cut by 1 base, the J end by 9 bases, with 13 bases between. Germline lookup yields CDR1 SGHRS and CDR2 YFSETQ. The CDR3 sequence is CASSLRGAESYTF. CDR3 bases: TGCGCCAGCAGCTTGAGGGGGGCCGAGAGCTACACCTTC.

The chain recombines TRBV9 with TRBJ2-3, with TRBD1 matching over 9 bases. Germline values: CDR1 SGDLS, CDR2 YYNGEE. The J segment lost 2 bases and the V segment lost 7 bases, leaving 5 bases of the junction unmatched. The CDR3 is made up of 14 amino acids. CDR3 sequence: CASALQGATDTQYF. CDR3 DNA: TGTGCCAGCGCCTTACAGGGGGCCACAGATACGCAGTATTTT.

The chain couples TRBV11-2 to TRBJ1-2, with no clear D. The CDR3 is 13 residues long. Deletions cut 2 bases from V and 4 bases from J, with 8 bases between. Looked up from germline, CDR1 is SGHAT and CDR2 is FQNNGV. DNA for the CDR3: TGTGCCAGCAGCTTACTCACGGCCTATGGCTACACCTTC. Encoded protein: CASSLLTAYGYTF. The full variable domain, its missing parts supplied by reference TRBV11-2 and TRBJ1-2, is EAGVAQSPRYKIIEKRQSVAFWCNPISGHATLYWYQQILGQGPKLLIQFQNNGVVDDSQLPKDRFSAERLKGVDSTLKIQPAKLEDSAVYLCASSLLTAYGYTFGSGTRLTVV.

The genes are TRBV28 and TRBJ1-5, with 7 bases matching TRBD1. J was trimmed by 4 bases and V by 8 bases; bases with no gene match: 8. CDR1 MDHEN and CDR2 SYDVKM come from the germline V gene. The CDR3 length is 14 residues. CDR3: CASLDRTGNQPQHF. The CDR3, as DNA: TGTGCCAGCCTCGATAGGACAGGTAATCAGCCCCAGCATTTT.

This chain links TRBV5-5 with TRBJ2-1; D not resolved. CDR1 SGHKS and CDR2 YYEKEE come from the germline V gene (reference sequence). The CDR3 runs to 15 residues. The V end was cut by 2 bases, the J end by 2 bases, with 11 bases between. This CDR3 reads CASSFSGVAYNEQFF. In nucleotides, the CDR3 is TGTGCCAGCAGCTTTTCCGGTGTCGCCTACAATGAGCAGTTCTTC.

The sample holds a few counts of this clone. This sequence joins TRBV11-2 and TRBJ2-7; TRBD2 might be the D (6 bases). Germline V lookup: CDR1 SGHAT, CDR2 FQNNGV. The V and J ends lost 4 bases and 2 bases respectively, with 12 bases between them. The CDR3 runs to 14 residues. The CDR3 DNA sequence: TGTGCCAGCAGCTCCGTGGGGGGAACCTACGAGCAGTACTTC. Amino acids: CASSSVGGTYEQYF.

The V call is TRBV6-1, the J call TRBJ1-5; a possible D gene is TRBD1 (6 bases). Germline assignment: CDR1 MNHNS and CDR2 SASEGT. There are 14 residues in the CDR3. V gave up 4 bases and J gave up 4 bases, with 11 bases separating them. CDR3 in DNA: TGTGCCAGCAGTGTCGGCAGGGGAAATCAGCCCCAGCATTTT. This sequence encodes CASSVGRGNQPQHF.